The clone carrying this T cell receptor (beta chain) was detected ten times or more. Its antigen is still unknown. The sample is drawn from a study of breast tumors, draining lymph nodes, adjacent tissues. Findings and limits, study-wide: Data fit most tumor T cells coming from lymph node, expanding in tumor. Luminal-like breast cancer showed significantly higher tumor–nontumor repertoire similarity than basal-like. That most tumor T cells come from lymph nodes remained unproven. Tumor TCR diversity was below lymph nodes but above nontumor tissue.

In TCRdb, the multiplex PCR reads were re-called with MiXCR into one record per CDR3 protein. This table holds around 43,000 distinct CDR3 sequences, under 25% found once. Germline CDR1 and CDR2: MGHDK and SYGVNS. CDR3 length: 13 residues. Trimming cost V 7 bases and J 6 bases, with 10 bases left between them. The sample consisted of breast tumor tissue. The rearrangement links TRBV25-1 to TRBJ1-6, with a possible D match to TRBD1 (5 bases). This sequence originates from a female donor with breast cancer. Some clones in this sample may be carry-over from other donors' samples. The CDR3 reads CASTGYGNSPLHF. CDR3 DNA: TGTGCCAGCACAGGGTATGGTAATTCACCCCTCCACTTT.